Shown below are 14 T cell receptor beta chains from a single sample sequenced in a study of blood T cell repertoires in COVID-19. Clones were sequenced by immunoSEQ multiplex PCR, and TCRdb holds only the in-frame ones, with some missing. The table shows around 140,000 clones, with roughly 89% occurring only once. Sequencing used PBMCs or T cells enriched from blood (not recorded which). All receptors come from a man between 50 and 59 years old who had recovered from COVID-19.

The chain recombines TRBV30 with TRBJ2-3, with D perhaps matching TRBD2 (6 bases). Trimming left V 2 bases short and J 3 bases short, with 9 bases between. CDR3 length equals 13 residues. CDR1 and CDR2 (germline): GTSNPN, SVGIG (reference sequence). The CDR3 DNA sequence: TGTGCCTGGAGTCCTAGCGTAACAGATACGCAGTATTTT. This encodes CAWSPSVTDTQYF.

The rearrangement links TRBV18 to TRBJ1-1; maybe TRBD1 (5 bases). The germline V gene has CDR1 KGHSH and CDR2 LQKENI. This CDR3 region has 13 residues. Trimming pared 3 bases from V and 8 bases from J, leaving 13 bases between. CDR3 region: CASSPDTDVEAFF. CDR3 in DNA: TGTGCCAGCTCACCGGACACGGACGTAGAAGCTTTCTTT.

CDR3: CASSFGTGGTEAFF. CDR3 DNA: TGCGCCAGCAGCTTCGGGACAGGGGGAACTGAAGCTTTCTTT. The chain is built from TRBV5-1 and TRBJ1-1, with TRBD1 matching over 11 bases. CDR3 size: 14 residues. Unmatched junction bases numbered 2, after V lost 2 bases and J lost 5 bases. Looked up from germline, CDR1 is SGHRS and CDR2 is YFSETQ.

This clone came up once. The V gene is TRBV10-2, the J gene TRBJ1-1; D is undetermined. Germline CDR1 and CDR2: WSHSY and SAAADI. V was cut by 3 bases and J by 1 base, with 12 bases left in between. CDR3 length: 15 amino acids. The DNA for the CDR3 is TGCGCCAGCAGTGATGAGGGTAGGGCGAACACTGAAGCTTTCTTT. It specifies CASSDEGRANTEAFF.

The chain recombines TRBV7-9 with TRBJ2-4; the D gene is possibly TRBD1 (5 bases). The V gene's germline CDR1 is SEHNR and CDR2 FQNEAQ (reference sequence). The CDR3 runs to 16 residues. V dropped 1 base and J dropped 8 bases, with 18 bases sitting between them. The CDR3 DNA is TGTGCCAGCAGCTTAGGTCCACCGCTTTCCAGGGACATTCAGTACTTC. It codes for CASSLGPPLSRDIQYF.

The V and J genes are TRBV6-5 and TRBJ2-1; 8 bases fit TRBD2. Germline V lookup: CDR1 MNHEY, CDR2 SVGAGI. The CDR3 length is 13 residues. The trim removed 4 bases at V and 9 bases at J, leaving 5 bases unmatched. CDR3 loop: CASSFGGAGEQFF. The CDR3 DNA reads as TGTGCCAGCAGTTTCGGGGGGGCCGGTGAGCAGTTCTTC.

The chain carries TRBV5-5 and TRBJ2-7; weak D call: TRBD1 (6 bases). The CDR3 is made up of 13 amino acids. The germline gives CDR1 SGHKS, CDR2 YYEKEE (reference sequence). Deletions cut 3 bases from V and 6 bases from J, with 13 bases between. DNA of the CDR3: TGTGCCAGCAGCTCAACAGGGTTTACCGAGCAGTACGTC. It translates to CASSSTGFTEQYV.

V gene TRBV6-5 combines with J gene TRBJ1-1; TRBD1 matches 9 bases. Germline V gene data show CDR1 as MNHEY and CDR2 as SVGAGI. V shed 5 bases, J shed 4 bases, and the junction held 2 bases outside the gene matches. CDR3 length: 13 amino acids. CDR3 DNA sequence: TGTGCCAGCAGTCTGACAGGGGGCACTGAAGCTTTCTTT. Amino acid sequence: CASSLTGGTEAFF.

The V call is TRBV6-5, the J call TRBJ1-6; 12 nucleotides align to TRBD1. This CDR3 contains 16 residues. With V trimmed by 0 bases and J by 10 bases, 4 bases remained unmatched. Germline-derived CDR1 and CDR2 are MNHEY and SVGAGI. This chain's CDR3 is CASSYSGQGAWSPLHF. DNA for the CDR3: TGTGCCAGCAGTTACTCGGGACAGGGGGCTTGGTCACCCCTCCACTTT.

Here the CDR3 DNA reads TGTGCCATCAGTCCTCCGGGAGGGCCGTCGGCACAGCAGTTCTTC. Translation gives CAISPPGGPSAQQFF. This chain connects TRBV10-3 to TRBJ2-1; 8 bases are a match to TRBD2. The CDR3 consists of 15 residues. V lost 5 bases and J lost 11; bases outside the gene matches: 14. Germline CDR1 and CDR2: ENHRY and SYGVKD.

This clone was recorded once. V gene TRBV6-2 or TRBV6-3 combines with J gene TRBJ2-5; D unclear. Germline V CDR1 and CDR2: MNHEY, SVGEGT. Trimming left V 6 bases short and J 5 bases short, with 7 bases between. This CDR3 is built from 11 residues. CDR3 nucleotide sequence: TGTGCCAGCAGCACCTACGAGACCCAGTACTTC. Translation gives CASSTYETQYF.

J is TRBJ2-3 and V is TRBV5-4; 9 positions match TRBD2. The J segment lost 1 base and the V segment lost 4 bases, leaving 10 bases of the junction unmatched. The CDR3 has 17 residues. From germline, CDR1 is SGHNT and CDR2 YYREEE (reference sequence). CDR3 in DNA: TGTGCCAGCAGCCCTCGGGGCGGGGGGGCCGGCACAGATACGCAGTATTTT. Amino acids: CASSPRGGGAGTDTQYF.

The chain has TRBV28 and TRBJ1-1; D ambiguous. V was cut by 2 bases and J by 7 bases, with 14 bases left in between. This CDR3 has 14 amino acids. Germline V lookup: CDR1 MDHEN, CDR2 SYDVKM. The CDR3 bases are TGTGCCAGCAGTTTACAGGTCAACGTGCGTGAAGCTTTCTTT. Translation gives CASSLQVNVREAFF.

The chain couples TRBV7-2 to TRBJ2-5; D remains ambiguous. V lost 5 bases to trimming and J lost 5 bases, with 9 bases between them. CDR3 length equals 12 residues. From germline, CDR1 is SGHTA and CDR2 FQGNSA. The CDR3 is CASSQTRETQYF. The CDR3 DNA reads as TGTGCCAGCAGCCAGACACGGGAGACCCAGTACTTC.